This T cell receptor (beta chain) emerged from a study of blood T cell repertoires in COVID-19. Whole-study context: Acute-phase and convalescent COVID-19 samples originated in the United States, Italy and Spain. Sources were T cells, B-cell-depleted T cells, or PBMCs; the material itself was cDNA or gDNA.

The length of the CDR3 is 14 residues. The germline V gene encodes CDR1 SGDLS and CDR2 YYNGEE. Between the trimmed V and J ends, which lost 3 bases and 8 bases, there was a span of 17 bases. In the original workflow: Amplification with reference gene primers provided the estimates of nucleated cell counts. Using immunoSEQ multiplex PCR, the repertoire was profiled, and TCRdb retains in-frame clones only, with some absent. The V and J calls and the clone size are those of that table, but D and trimming were determined from the DNA. The table shows approximately 20,000 clones, with roughly nine tenths occurring only once. This clone was seen a handful of times.

This clonotype originated in a human donor with active COVID-19. The donor label of this sample is uncertain. Sequencing input: peripheral blood. This chain joins TRBV9 and TRBJ1-2, with D possibly TRBD1 on 6 matching bases. The CDR3 spells CASSAGEGPDGYTF. The CDR3 DNA reads as TGTGCCAGCAGCGCAGGGGAGGGCCCTGACGGCTACACCTTC.